This T cell receptor beta chain was sequenced in a study of T cells in localized non-small cell lung cancer. Whole-study results and caveats: Only one tumor region was sequenced, so heterogeneity remains possible. Across samples, adjacent lung featured a median around 60 of the top 100 tumor clones. Longer overall survival was linked to higher blood T cell density.

Regarding this clone: What it recognizes is unknown.

Assay: immunoSEQ multiplex PCR; the TCRdb copy retains only in-frame clones and omits some. The data contain about 79,000 clones, 80% to 90% of them singletons. This TCR derives from a female donor over 55 with stage I lung adenocarcinoma. The starting material was peripheral blood, obtained before any cancer treatment.

The CDR3 DNA reads TGTGCCAGCAGCCCCGGGACCTCGACACCCCTCCACTTT. The encoded protein is CASSPGTSTPLHF. The chain combines TRBV6-5 with TRBJ1-6, with D maybe TRBD1 (5 bases). Trimming cost V 6 bases and J 11 bases, with 14 bases left between them. CDR3 size: 13 residues. Germline assignment: CDR1 MNHEY and CDR2 SVGAGI.